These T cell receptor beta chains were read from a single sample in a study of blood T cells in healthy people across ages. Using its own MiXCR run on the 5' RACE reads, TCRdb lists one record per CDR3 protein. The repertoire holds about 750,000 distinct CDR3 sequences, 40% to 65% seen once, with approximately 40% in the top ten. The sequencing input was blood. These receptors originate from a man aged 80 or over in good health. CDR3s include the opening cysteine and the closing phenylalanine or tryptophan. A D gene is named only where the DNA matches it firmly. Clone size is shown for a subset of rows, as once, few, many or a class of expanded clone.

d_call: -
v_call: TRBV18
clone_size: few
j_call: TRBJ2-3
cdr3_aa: CASSNRAEKTDTQYF
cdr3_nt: TGTGCCAGCTCTAATAGAGCCGAGAAAACGGATACGCAGTATTTT

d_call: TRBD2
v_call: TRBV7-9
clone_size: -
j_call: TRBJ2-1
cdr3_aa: CASSVKRESSYNEQFF
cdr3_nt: TGTGCCAGCAGCGTAAAGCGGGAGAGCTCCTACAATGAGCAGTTCTTC

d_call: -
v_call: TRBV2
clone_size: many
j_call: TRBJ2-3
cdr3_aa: CASSEAGTDTQYF
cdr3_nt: TGTGCCAGCAGTGAAGCAGGCACAGATACGCAGTATTTT

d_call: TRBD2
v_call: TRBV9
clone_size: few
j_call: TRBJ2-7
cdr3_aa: CASSPQTSGAYEQYF
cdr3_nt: TGTGCCAGCAGCCCCCAGACTAGCGGAGCGTACGAGCAGTACTTC

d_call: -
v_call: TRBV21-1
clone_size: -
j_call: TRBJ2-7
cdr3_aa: CASSKARIPYEQYF
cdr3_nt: TGTGCCAGCAGCAAAGCGCGAATTCCCTACGAGCAGTACTTC

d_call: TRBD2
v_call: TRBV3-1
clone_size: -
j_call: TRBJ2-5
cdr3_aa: CASSARLAGEETQYF
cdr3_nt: TGTGCCAGCAGCGCAAGACTAGCGGGGGAAGAGACCCAGTACTTC

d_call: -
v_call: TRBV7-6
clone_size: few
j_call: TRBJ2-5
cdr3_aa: CASSRDSTRDQYF
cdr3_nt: TGTGCCAGCAGCCGGGACTCGACAAGAGACCAGTACTTC

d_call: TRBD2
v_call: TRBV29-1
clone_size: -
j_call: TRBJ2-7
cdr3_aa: CSVEAGGFSGTQYF
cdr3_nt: TGCAGCGTTGAAGCGGGAGGGTTCTCGGGAACCCAGTACTTC

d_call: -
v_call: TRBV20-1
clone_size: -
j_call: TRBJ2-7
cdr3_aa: CSALWTVSYEQYF
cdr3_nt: TGCAGTGCTCTTTGGACCGTCTCCTACGAGCAGTACTTC

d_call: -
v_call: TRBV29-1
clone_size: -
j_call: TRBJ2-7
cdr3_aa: CSVEKGTGGKSDEQYF
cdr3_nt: TGCAGCGTGGAGAAGGGGACCGGTGGTAAGTCTGACGAGCAGTACTTC

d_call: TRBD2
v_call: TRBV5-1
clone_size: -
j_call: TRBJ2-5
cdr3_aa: CASSSGAASQETQYF
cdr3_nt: TGCGCCAGCAGCAGCGGGGCAGCTAGTCAAGAGACCCAGTACTTC

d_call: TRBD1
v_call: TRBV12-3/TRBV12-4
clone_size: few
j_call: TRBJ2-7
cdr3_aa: CASSPGTGDPYEQYF
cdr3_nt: TGTGCCAGCAGTCCCGGGACAGGTGACCCCTACGAGCAGTACTTC

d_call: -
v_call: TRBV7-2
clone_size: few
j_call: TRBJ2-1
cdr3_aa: CASSQFRTTKQFF
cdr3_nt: TGTGCCAGCAGCCAATTCAGGACTACAAAGCAGTTCTTC

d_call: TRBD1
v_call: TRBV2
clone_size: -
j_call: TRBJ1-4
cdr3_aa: CASMRDRANPPGNEKLFF
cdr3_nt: TGTGCCAGCATGAGGGACAGAGCGAACCCTCCAGGAAATGAAAAACTGTTTTTT

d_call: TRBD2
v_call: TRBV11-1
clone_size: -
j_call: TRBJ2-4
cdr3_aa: CASSYREAGGPAIQYF
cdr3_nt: TGTGCCAGCAGCTACCGTGAGGCGGGAGGCCCCGCTATTCAGTACTTC

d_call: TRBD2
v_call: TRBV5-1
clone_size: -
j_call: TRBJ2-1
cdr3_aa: CASSLGLAGGAEQFF
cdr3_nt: TGCGCCAGCAGCTTGGGACTAGCGGGAGGTGCTGAGCAGTTCTTC

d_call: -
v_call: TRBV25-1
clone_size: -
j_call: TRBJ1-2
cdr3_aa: CASRQGLDGYTF
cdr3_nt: TGTGCCAGCAGGCAGGGGCTGGATGGCTACACCTTC

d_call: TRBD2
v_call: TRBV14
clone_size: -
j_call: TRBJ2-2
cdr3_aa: CASSQATGGTGELFF
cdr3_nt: TGTGCCAGCAGCCAAGCTACGGGGGGTACCGGGGAGCTGTTTTTT

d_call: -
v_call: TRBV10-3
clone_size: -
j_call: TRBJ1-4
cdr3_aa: CAISGGRDGDEKLFF
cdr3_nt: TGTGCCATCAGTGGCGGTAGGGACGGCGATGAAAAACTGTTTTTT

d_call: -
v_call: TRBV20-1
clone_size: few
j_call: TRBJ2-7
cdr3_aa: CSARDYVGLSYEQYF
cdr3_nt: TGCAGTGCTAGAGATTATGTCGGCCTTTCCTACGAGCAGTACTTC

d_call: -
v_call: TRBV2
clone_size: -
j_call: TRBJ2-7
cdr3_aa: CASTSGTTGEQYF
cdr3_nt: TGTGCCAGCACTTCCGGGACAACAGGGGAGCAGTACTTC

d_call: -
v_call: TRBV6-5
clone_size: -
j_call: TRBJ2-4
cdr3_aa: CASSTPKVNIQYF
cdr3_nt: TGTGCCAGCAGTACTCCGAAGGTGAACATTCAGTACTTC

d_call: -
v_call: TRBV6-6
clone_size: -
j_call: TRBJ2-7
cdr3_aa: CASSYRGAASYEQYF
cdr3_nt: TGTGCCAGCAGTTACAGAGGGGCCGCCTCCTACGAGCAGTACTTC

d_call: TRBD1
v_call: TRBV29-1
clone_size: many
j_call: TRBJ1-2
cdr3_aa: CSVDRVDYGYTF
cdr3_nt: TGCAGCGTCGACAGGGTTGACTATGGCTACACCTTC

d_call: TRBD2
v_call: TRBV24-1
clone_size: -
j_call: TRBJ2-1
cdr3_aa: CATSDWTSGSRYEQFF
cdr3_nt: TGTGCCACCAGTGATTGGACTAGCGGGAGTAGATATGAGCAGTTCTTC

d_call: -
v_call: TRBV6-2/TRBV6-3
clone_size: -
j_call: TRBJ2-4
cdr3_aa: CASSALRAWAKNIQYF
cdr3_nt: TGTGCCAGCAGTGCCCTCAGGGCCTGGGCCAAAAACATTCAGTACTTC

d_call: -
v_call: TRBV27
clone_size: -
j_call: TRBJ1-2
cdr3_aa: CASSFHSGGGYTF
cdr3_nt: TGTGCCAGCAGTTTTCACTCTGGGGGCGGCTACACCTTC

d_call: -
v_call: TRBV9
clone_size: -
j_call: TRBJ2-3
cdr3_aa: CASSVGPLADTQYF
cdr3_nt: TGTGCCAGCAGCGTAGGCCCCTTGGCAGATACGCAGTATTTT

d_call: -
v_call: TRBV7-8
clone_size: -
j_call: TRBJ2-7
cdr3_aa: CASSLVGTSYEQYF
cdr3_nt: TGTGCCAGCAGCTTGGTTGGGACGAGCTACGAGCAGTACTTC

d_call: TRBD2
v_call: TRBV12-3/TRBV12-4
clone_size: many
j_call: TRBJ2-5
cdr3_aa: CASRAGETQYF
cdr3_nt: TGTGCCAGCAGAGCGGGGGAGACCCAGTACTTC

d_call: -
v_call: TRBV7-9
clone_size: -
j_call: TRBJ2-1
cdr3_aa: CASSSAGSNEQFF
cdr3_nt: TGTGCCAGCAGCTCGGCAGGGAGCAATGAGCAGTTCTTC

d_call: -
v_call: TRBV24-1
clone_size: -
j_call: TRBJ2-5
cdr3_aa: CATSDDTRYQETQYF
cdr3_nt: TGTGCCACCAGTGATGACACACGGTACCAAGAGACCCAGTACTTC

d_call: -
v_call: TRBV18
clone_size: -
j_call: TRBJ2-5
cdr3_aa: CASSPDKTQYF
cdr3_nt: TGTGCCAGCTCACCCGACAAGACCCAGTACTTC

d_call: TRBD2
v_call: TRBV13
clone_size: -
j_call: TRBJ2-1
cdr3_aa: CASSLDGTSANEQFF
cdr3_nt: TGTGCCAGCAGCTTAGACGGGACTAGCGCTAATGAGCAGTTCTTC

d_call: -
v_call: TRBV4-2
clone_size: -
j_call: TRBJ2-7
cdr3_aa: CASGHTGGYEQYF
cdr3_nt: TGTGCCAGCGGACACACTGGTGGCTACGAGCAGTACTTC

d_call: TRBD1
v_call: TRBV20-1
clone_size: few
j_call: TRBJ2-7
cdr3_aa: CSARYRTGPPSEQYF
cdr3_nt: TGCAGTGCTAGATATCGGACAGGGCCGCCATCCGAGCAGTACTTC

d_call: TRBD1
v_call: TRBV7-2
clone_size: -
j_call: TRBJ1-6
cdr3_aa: CASSSTGNDNSPLHF
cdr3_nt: TGTGCCAGCAGCTCGACAGGGAATGATAATTCACCCCTCCACTTT

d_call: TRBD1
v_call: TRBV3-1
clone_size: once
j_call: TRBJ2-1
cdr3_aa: CASSQGPGQGGWNEQFF
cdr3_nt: TGTGCCAGCAGCCAGGGTCCGGGACAGGGAGGTTGGAATGAGCAGTTCTTC

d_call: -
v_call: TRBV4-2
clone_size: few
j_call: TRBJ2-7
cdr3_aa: CASSQLTETYEQYF
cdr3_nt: TGTGCCAGCAGCCAACTCACAGAAACGTACGAGCAGTACTTC

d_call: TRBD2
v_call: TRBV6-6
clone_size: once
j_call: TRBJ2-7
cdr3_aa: CASNSGPQPSYEQYF
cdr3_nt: TGTGCCAGCAATAGCGGGCCACAACCGTCTTACGAGCAGTACTTC

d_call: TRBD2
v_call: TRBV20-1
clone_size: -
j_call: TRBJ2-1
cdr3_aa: CSGAGIKDEQFF
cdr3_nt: TGCAGTGGAGCGGGAATTAAGGATGAGCAGTTCTTC

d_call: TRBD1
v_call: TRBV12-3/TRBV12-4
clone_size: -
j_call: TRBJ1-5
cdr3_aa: CASSTGGRGQPQHF
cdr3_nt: TGTGCCAGCAGTACAGGGGGCCGCGGACAGCCCCAGCATTTT

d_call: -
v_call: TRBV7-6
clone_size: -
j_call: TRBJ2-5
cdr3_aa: CASSLLAGYSQETQYF
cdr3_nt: TGTGCCAGCAGCTTACTGGCAGGGTACAGCCAAGAGACCCAGTACTTC

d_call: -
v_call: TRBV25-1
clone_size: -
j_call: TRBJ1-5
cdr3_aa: CASSENSVQPQHF
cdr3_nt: TGTGCCAGCAGTGAGAACAGCGTACAGCCCCAGCATTTT

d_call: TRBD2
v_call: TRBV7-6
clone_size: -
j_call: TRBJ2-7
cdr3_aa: CASSLGGGSSYNEQYF
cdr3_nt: TGTGCCAGCAGCTTAGGCGGCGGGAGCTCCTACAATGAGCAGTACTTC

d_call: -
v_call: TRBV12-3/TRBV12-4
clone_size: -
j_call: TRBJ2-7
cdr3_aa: CASSFPRTTYEQYF
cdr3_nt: TGTGCCAGCAGTTTCCCCCGGACAACCTACGAGCAGTACTTC

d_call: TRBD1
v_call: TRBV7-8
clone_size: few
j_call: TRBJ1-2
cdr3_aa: CASSYGQGGYTF
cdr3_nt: TGTGCCAGCAGCTATGGACAGGGGGGCTACACCTTC

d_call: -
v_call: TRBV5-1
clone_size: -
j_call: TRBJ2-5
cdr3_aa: CASSQTLATGETQYF
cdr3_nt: TGCGCCAGCAGCCAGACACTAGCAACGGGAGAGACCCAGTACTTC